Listed below are T cell receptor beta chains from one sample, sequenced in a study of shared clonotypes between healthy human individuals. Using immunoSEQ multiplex PCR, the repertoire was profiled, and TCRdb retains in-frame clones only, with some absent. In the table there are 650,000 to 800,000 clones, approximately 72% of which are singletons. The sample consisted of memory CD4+ T cells sorted from blood. These receptors all stem from a woman aged 25-40 years in good health. Both conserved end residues are trimmed from each CDR3.

v_call: TRBV7-3
cdr3_aa: ASSLGSGGYEQY

v_call: TRBV28
cdr3_aa: ASRGAGGNQPQH

v_call: TRBV6-1
cdr3_aa: ASSDSNEPNEQF

v_call: TRBV7-3
cdr3_aa: ASSPAGPISDGYT

v_call: TRBV9
cdr3_aa: ASSDRESGSMNTEAF

v_call: TRBV9
cdr3_aa: ASSAKAIGAGELF

v_call: TRBV28
cdr3_aa: AGGDGYT

v_call: TRBV5-1
cdr3_aa: ASSEGSTSMWV

v_call: TRBV9
cdr3_aa: ASSAGPGSYEQY

v_call: TRBV28
cdr3_aa: ASSSGTRREQY

v_call: TRBV2
cdr3_aa: ASSLDRGRYGYT

v_call: TRBV7-8
cdr3_aa: ASRQGSYNEQF

v_call: TRBV19
cdr3_aa: ASRLGRGSNTEAF

v_call: TRBV5-8
cdr3_aa: ASSFFGTTHTTDTQY

v_call: TRBV4-2
cdr3_aa: ASSQTTGLTEYGYT

v_call: TRBV19
cdr3_aa: ASSKGQGSQPQH

v_call: TRBV11-2
cdr3_aa: ASSTGTRSQETQY

v_call: TRBV19
cdr3_aa: ASSPDRVDADTQY

v_call: TRBV4-1
cdr3_aa: ASSPPTGSIWDEQF

v_call: TRBV21-1
cdr3_aa: ASTPRGRGETQY

v_call: TRBV18
cdr3_aa: ASSATSGSSYEQY

v_call: TRBV6-1
cdr3_aa: ASSEAGQAVYEQY

v_call: TRBV9
cdr3_aa: ASSVDRGNTGELF

v_call: TRBV28
cdr3_aa: ASSLENWWEGLDTQY

v_call: TRBV7-8
cdr3_aa: ASSPRTSGIADTQY

v_call: TRBV30
cdr3_aa: AGQTPPSYEQY

v_call: TRBV10-1
cdr3_aa: ASSPGQGTDTEAF

v_call: TRBV5-1
cdr3_aa: ASSPRSSGNTIY

v_call: TRBV15
cdr3_aa: ATSRDPGETQY

v_call: TRBV10-2
cdr3_aa: ASSDTSGMGEQF

v_call: TRBV19
cdr3_aa: ASGRGDTEAF

v_call: TRBV29-1
cdr3_aa: STAGVNTEAF

v_call: TRBV30
cdr3_aa: AWSPRGREAF

v_call: TRBV9
cdr3_aa: ASSVALTGTGKETQY

v_call: TRBV4-1
cdr3_aa: ASSQAQGMNSPLH

v_call: TRBV29-1
cdr3_aa: SVGTGFLGVNEQF

v_call: TRBV7-8
cdr3_aa: ASSSRRGGGTDTQY

v_call: TRBV30
cdr3_aa: ALEPPEQF

v_call: TRBV7-7
cdr3_aa: ASSLAGGGDTQY